This is a list of T cell receptor beta chains from one sample in a study of control samples from healthy donors and cancer patients. Measured with immunoSEQ multiplex PCR; TCRdb has only the in-frame clones, and not every one. This table has some 130,000 clones, about 95% appearing once. Specimen: blood. These receptors originate from a man in his thirties or forties in good health. CDR3s include the opening cysteine and the closing phenylalanine or tryptophan. A D gene is named only where the DNA matches it firmly. Only some rows state a clone size, as once, few, many or a class for expanded clones.

TRBJ2-5 NA TRBV7-9 TRBD1 CASSSWTGGLETQYF TGTGCCAGCAGCTCCTGGACAGGGGGCTTGGAGACCCAGTACTTC
TRBJ2-7 NA TRBV9 NA CASSVAATATASYEQYF TGTGCCAGCAGCGTAGCTGCCACGGCGACCGCCTCCTACGAGCAGTACTTC
TRBJ1-5 NA TRBV10-3 NA CAISEWGSSNQPQHF TGTGCCATCAGTGAGTGGGGCAGCTCCAATCAGCCCCAGCATTTT
TRBJ1-4 NA TRBV5-8 TRBD1 CASSHRDRGRTNEKLFF TGTGCCAGCAGTCACAGGGACAGGGGGCGCACTAATGAAAAACTGTTTTTT
TRBJ1-6 NA TRBV5-1 NA CASSFEGYSPLHF TGCGCCAGCAGCTTCGAGGGTTATTCACCCCTCCACTTT
TRBJ1-5 NA TRBV2 NA CASQTGTHNQPQHF TGTGCCAGCCAAACCGGGACACATAATCAGCCCCAGCATTTT
TRBJ2-3 NA TRBV21-1 NA CASSKSGVALGTDTQYF NA
TRBJ2-7 NA TRBV30 TRBD1 CAWSVNRGQIYEQYF TGTGCCTGGAGTGTTAACAGGGGGCAGATCTACGAGCAGTACTTC
TRBJ2-5 NA TRBV18 NA CASSPPGIGETQYF TGTGCCAGCTCACCACCGGGGATAGGGGAGACCCAGTACTTC
TRBJ1-2 NA TRBV27 TRBD1 CASSGQGSGYTF TGTGCCAGCAGTGGACAGGGCAGTGGCTACACCTTC
TRBJ1-2 NA TRBV28 NA CASSPGLNYGYTF TGTGCCAGCTCCCCCGGGCTTAACTATGGCTACACCTTC
TRBJ1-5 once TRBV9 NA CASSVGGYSNQPQHF TGTGCCAGCAGCGTCGGGGGTTATAGCAATCAGCCCCAGCATTTT
TRBJ1-1 NA TRBV19 TRBD1 CASSYDRGTEAFF TGTGCCAGTAGTTACGACAGGGGCACTGAAGCTTTCTTT
TRBJ2-2 NA TRBV4-2 NA CASSQDQASLLNTGELFF TGTGCCAGCAGCCAAGATCAGGCCTCCCTCCTGAACACCGGGGAGCTGTTTTTT
TRBJ2-5 NA TRBV4-3 NA CASSQDPVSPETQYF TGCGCCAGCAGCCAAGATCCGGTCAGCCCAGAGACCCAGTACTTC
TRBJ1-6 NA TRBV2 NA CASSLSIGGTYNSPLHF TGTGCCAGCAGCCTATCCATAGGGGGGACCTATAATTCACCCCTCCACTTT
TRBJ2-5 NA TRBV7-2 TRBD2 CASSLGAGPQETQYF TGTGCCAGCAGCTTAGGAGCGGGGCCCCAAGAGACCCAGTACTTC
TRBJ2-6 NA TRBV7-2 TRBD1 CASSIQGAQGANVLTF TGTGCCAGCAGCATACAGGGGGCACAAGGGGCCAACGTCCTGACTTTC
TRBJ2-7 NA TRBV13 NA CASRRTGDSYEQYF TGTGCCAGCAGGAGGACGGGGGACTCCTACGAGCAGTACTTC
TRBJ1-5 NA TRBV19 NA CASSYPGSNQPQHF TGTGCCAGTAGCTATCCGGGAAGCAATCAGCCCCAGCATTTT
TRBJ2-1 NA TRBV5-6 TRBD1 CASSFGTASYNEQFF TGTGCCAGCAGCTTCGGGACAGCCTCCTACAATGAGCAGTTCTTC
TRBJ1-3 NA TRBV6-5 NA CASSYTAGVGNTIYF TGTGCCAGCAGTTACACAGCGGGGGTAGGAAACACCATATATTTT
TRBJ2-1 NA TRBV28 NA CASSLLARPNNEQFF TGTGCCAGCAGTTTATTGGCACGCCCTAACAATGAGCAGTTCTTC
TRBJ1-5 NA TRBV7-9 NA CASCQGNQPQHF TGTGCCAGCTGCCAGGGCAATCAGCCCCAGCATTTT
TRBJ1-6 NA TRBV4-2 NA CASSQDPARRGPYNSPLHF TGTGCCAGCAGCCAAGATCCCGCCCGGAGGGGCCCTTATAATTCACCCCTCCACTTT
TRBJ1-6 NA TRBV12-3/TRBV12-4 NA CASRLGGGVPLHF TGTGCCAGCCGTTTGGGGGGAGGGGTCCCCCTCCACTTT
TRBJ2-3 NA TRBV5-5 NA CASSLATGTDTQYF TGTGCCAGCAGCTTGGCCACCGGCACAGATACGCAGTATTTT
TRBJ2-1 NA TRBV27 NA CASSPLYNYNEQFF TGTGCCAGCAGTCCTTTATACAATTACAATGAGCAGTTCTTC